Presented here are 27 T cell receptor beta chains from one specimen sequenced in a study of T cells in Graves' hyperthyroidism and ophthalmopathy. RNA transcripts provided the source from which TCR beta CDR3 regions were amplified. The HTBI primer set was used in a first-round RT-PCR of the TCR CDR3. TCRdb called the multiplex PCR reads again in MiXCR, with one record for every CDR3 protein. The data contain roughly 400,000 distinct CDR3 sequences, about 14% of them singletons. Sequencing used blood. The receptor set was obtained from a man aged 45-65 years with Graves' ophthalmopathy.

V is TRBV7-9 and J is TRBJ2-3; D ambiguous. Germline CDR1 is SEHNR and CDR2 is FQNEAQ (reference sequence). The CDR3 runs to 16 residues. The V and J ends lost 2 bases and 0 bases respectively, with 12 bases between them. This chain's CDR3 is CASSLTATTSTDTQYF. The CDR3 DNA follows: TGTGCCAGCAGCTTAACCGCTACTACTAGCACAGATACGCAGTATTTT.

This chain connects TRBV6-1 to TRBJ1-2; unclear D gene. The CDR3 spans 13 residues. CDR1 is MNHNS, CDR2 SASEGT, per germline. V was clipped by 2 bases and J by 6 bases, with 10 bases between them. The CDR3 loop is CASSEQRGNGYTF. In DNA, the CDR3 is TGTGCCAGCAGTGAACAGAGAGGGAATGGCTACACCTTC.

In this sample, this clonotype turned up many times. V is TRBV28 and J is TRBJ2-3, with TRBD1 matching 9 bases. The CDR3 is 15 residues long. The V segment lost 6 bases and the J segment 4 bases; nucleotides outside the gene matches: 8. CDR1 is MDHEN and CDR2 is SYDVKM in the germline V gene. Here the CDR3 DNA reads TGTGCCAGCAGAACAGGGGGCTGGGGTGCAGATACGCAGTATTTT. It codes for CASRTGGWGADTQYF.

This clonotype was recorded many times. V usage is TRBV7-9 and J usage is TRBJ2-1, with a tentative D call TRBD2 (6 bases). CDR1 SEHNR and CDR2 FQNEAQ come from the germline V gene (reference sequence). V shed 1 base and J shed 8 bases, with 9 bases lying between them. The CDR3 is 13 residues long. CDR3 amino acids: CASSLGLAYEQFF. The CDR3 nucleotides are TGTGCCAGCAGCTTAGGTCTAGCGTATGAGCAGTTCTTC. Full variable domain (remainder filled in from reference TRBV7-9 and TRBJ2-1): DTGVSQNPRHKITKRGQNVTFRCDPISEHNRLYWYRQTLGQGPEFLTYFQNEAQLEKSRLLSDRFSAERPKGSFSTLEIQRTEQGDSAMYLCASSLGLAYEQFFGPGTRLTVL.

This clonotype was counted at least ten times. The chain couples TRBV7-8 to TRBJ2-5; a weak D match, TRBD2 (6 bases). The CDR3 runs to 18 residues. The germline V and J ends were trimmed by 7 bases and 0 bases, with 24 bases remaining between them. The germline CDR1 and CDR2 sequences are SGHVS and FQNEAQ. CDR3 in amino acids: CASIPEGLSGPYQETQYF. CDR3 bases: TGTGCCAGCATACCGGAGGGGCTTAGCGGACCGTACCAAGAGACCCAGTACTTC.

The V gene is TRBV18, the J gene TRBJ2-1; 8 positions match TRBD2. The CDR3 has 18 amino acids. CDR1 is KGHSH and CDR2 is LQKENI in the germline V gene. The V and J ends lost 4 bases and 10 bases, in that order; junction bases with no gene match: 21. The CDR3 protein is CASSRSHGTSNEVEEQFF. CDR3 coding DNA: TGTGCCAGCTCACGAAGCCACGGGACTAGTAATGAAGTAGAAGAGCAGTTCTTC.

This clonotype was seen many times. The rearrangement links TRBV30 to TRBJ1-1; D gene uncertain. Germline CDR1 and CDR2: GTSNPN and SVGIG (reference sequence). Trimming pared 1 base from V and 10 bases from J, leaving 10 bases between. The CDR3 extends over 11 amino acids. The CDR3 DNA reads as TGTGCCTGGAGTGCCCTGGCCCGAGCTTTCTTT. This translates into CAWSALARAFF.

At least ten counts were recorded for this clonotype. The CDR3 region is CASSARSNAYEQYF. DNA for the CDR3: TGTGCCAGCAGCGCCCGCTCCAATGCCTACGAGCAGTACTTC. J is TRBJ2-7 and V is TRBV9; D is unresolved. Germline values: CDR1 SGDLS, CDR2 YYNGEE. V gave up 3 bases and J gave up 2 bases, with 12 bases separating them. This CDR3 region has 14 residues.

This clonotype was seen only a few times. The rearrangement links TRBV5-1 to TRBJ2-6, with 7 bases identical to TRBD1. The length of the CDR3 is 16 residues. The germline V gene encodes CDR1 SGHRS and CDR2 YFSETQ. V shed 1 base, J shed 4 bases, and the junction held 5 bases outside the gene matches. CDR3 DNA: TGCGCCAGCAGCTTGATTGGGGGACAGGGGGCCAACGTCCTGACTTTC. Translating gives CASSLIGGQGANVLTF.

This chain connects TRBV12-3 or TRBV12-4 to TRBJ1-2; D is unclear. This CDR3 comprises 13 residues. Trimming shortened V by 6 bases and J by 7 bases, and 15 bases separated the two germline ends. CDR3 sequence reads: CASSPAATSGYTF. The CDR3 DNA reads as TGTGCCAGCAGCCCCGCGGCAACGAGTGGCTACACCTTC.

About this clonotype: The junction and the germline gene differ at one end; a read error may be behind it. This chain uses TRBV12-3 or TRBV12-4 with TRBJ1-1; a weak D match, TRBD1 (5 bases). The CDR3 has 14 residues. The CDR3 DNA reads TGTACCAGCAGTGGCGGGGCTCGGAACACTGAAGCTTTCTTT. Amino acid sequence: CTSSGGARNTEAFF.

This chain joins TRBV20-1 and TRBJ1-1; D possibly corresponds to TRBD1 (6 bases). Trimming removed 6 bases at V and 5 bases at J, with 19 bases between. CDR3 length equals 14 residues. Germline V CDR1 and CDR2: DFQATT, SNEGSKA (reference sequence). The CDR3 DNA reads TGCAGTGCCAGCGAGGGGGGTCGGGGAACTGAAGCTTTCTTT. Amino acid sequence: CSASEGGRGTEAFF.

This chain connects TRBV5-1 to TRBJ2-7; D gene ambiguous. This CDR3 contains 15 residues. V lost 4 bases to trimming and J lost 1 base, with 15 bases between them. Germline assignment: CDR1 SGHRS and CDR2 YFSETQ. The DNA of the CDR3 is TGCGCCAGCAGCGCCTTGAACCGAGGATCCTACGAGCAGTACTTC. Translation gives CASSALNRGSYEQYF.

This clonotype was detected many times. The rearrangement joins TRBV9 to TRBJ2-1; D ambiguous. The CDR3 consists of 15 residues. V lost 0 bases to trimming and J lost 6 bases, with 13 bases between them. Germline V gene lookup returns CDR1 SGDLS and CDR2 YYNGEE. DNA for the CDR3: TGTGCCAGCAGCGTAGGCGGTGGGCTCCTCAATGAGCAGTTCTTC. Translation: CASSVGGGLLNEQFF.

CDR3 residues: CAISHTGYEQYF. The CDR3 DNA sequence: TGTGCCATCAGTCACACAGGGTACGAGCAGTACTTC. This rearrangement joins TRBV10-3 to TRBJ2-7; possible D gene TRBD1, 6 bases. The CDR3 extends over 12 amino acids. Trimming stripped 5 bases from V and 4 bases from J, with 9 bases between. Germline V lookup: CDR1 ENHRY, CDR2 SYGVKD.

Only a few counts were recorded for this clonotype. This chain uses TRBV9 with TRBJ2-1, with 8 bases identical to TRBD2. The CDR3 has 14 amino acids. The germline V gene encodes CDR1 SGDLS and CDR2 YYNGEE. V lost 2 bases to trimming and J lost 8 bases; unmatched junction nucleotides: 6. The CDR3 sequence: CASSVSGGPDEQFF. CDR3 sequence (DNA): TGTGCCAGCAGCGTGTCGGGAGGGCCCGATGAGCAGTTCTTC.

Written as DNA, the CDR3 is TGTGCCATCAGTGAGGGCATGGCGGGACAGCACCAAGAGACCCAGTACTTC. Residues: CAISEGMAGQHQETQYF. The chain joins TRBV10-3 to TRBJ2-5; D is perhaps TRBD1 (7 bases). The CDR3 covers 17 residues. Germline CDR1 is ENHRY and CDR2 is SYGVKD. V lost 2 bases and J 0 bases, leaving 16 bases between the germline ends.

V and J are TRBV2 and TRBJ2-6; no clear D gene. V lost 2 bases and J 0 bases, leaving 8 bases between the germline ends. The CDR3 length is 16 residues. Germline V CDR1 and CDR2: SNHLY, FYNNEI. CDR3 amino acids: CASSEFGSSGANVLTF. The CDR3 DNA sequence: TGTGCCAGCAGTGAATTCGGCAGCTCTGGGGCCAACGTCCTGACTTTC.

The V and J genes are TRBV6-1 and TRBJ1-4; D is unclear. Germline V gene lookup returns CDR1 MNHNS and CDR2 SASEGT. V shed 4 bases and J shed 8 bases, with 17 bases lying between them. CDR3 length: 15 amino acids. CDR3 in DNA: TGTGCCAGCAGTGTTCCATCCCCCCCCATCGAAAAACTGTTTTTT. Translated, it gives CASSVPSPPIEKLFF.

This clonotype was counted ten times or more. The rearrangement uses TRBV6-1 and TRBJ2-7; 10 bases agree with TRBD2. V lost 3 bases to trimming and J lost 5 bases; unmatched junction nucleotides: 7. The CDR3 consists of 15 residues. Germline V gene sequence: CDR1 MNHNS, CDR2 SASEGT. The CDR3 sequence: CASSDTSGIGDEQYF. The CDR3 bases are TGTGCCAGCAGTGACACTAGCGGGATTGGGGACGAGCAGTACTTC.

This clonotype was observed many times. This chain links TRBV3-1 with TRBJ2-7; the D is unclear. This CDR3 spans 13 amino acids. The germline CDR1 and CDR2 sequences are LGHDT and YNNKEL (reference sequence). Trimming stripped 1 base from V and 2 bases from J, with 6 bases between. CDR3 sequence reads: CASSQAGPYEQYF. In DNA, the CDR3 is TGTGCCAGCAGCCAAGCCGGCCCCTACGAGCAGTACTTC.

The V gene is TRBV5-4, the J gene TRBJ1-5; D call uncertain. V was trimmed by 1 base and J by 2 bases, leaving 7 bases between them. Per germline, CDR1 SGHNT and CDR2 YYREEE (reference sequence). This CDR3 is built from 14 residues. CDR3 protein: CASSLMGGNQPQHF. CDR3 nucleotides: TGTGCCAGCAGCTTGATGGGAGGCAATCAGCCCCAGCATTTT. Looking up the rest from reference TRBV5-4 and TRBJ1-5 gives the full variable domain: ETGVTQSPTHLIKTRGQQVTLRCSSQSGHNTVSWYQQALGQGPQFIFQYYREEENGRGNFPPRFSGLQFPNYSSELNVNALELDDSALYLCASSLMGGNQPQHFGDGTRLSIL.

The chain combines TRBV19 with TRBJ1-2; D may be TRBD1 (6 bases). Trimming cost V 7 bases and J 1 base, with 10 bases left between them. This CDR3 has 13 amino acids. Germline CDR1 reads LNHDA; CDR2 reads SQIVND (reference sequence). CDR3 region: CASNRALNYGYTF. The CDR3 DNA sequence: TGTGCCAGTAACAGGGCCCTTAACTATGGCTACACCTTC.

Many counts were recorded for this clonotype. The V and J genes are TRBV20-1 and TRBJ2-3, with D perhaps TRBD2 (5 bases). The CDR3 runs 17 residues. Germline assignment: CDR1 DFQATT and CDR2 SNEGSKA (reference sequence). V lost 6 bases, J lost 1 base, and 23 bases lay in between. DNA for the CDR3: TGCAGTGCCGAAGACCGTGGACTGGGGTTAGGCACAGATACGCAGTATTTT. Encoded protein: CSAEDRGLGLGTDTQYF.

The rearrangement joins TRBV27 to TRBJ2-1, with 8 bases identical to TRBD1. V lost 6 bases to trimming and J lost 9 bases; unmatched junction nucleotides: 13. CDR1 MNHEY and CDR2 SMNVEV come from the germline V gene (reference sequence). The CDR3 is 15 amino acids. CDR3 protein: CASRPLDRGAAEQFF. The CDR3, as DNA: TGTGCCAGCAGGCCCCTTGACAGGGGAGCCGCTGAGCAGTTCTTC.

At least ten counts were recorded for this clonotype. J is TRBJ1-2 and V is TRBV5-1; tentatively, D is TRBD1 (5 bases). V dropped 4 bases and J dropped 2 bases, with 12 bases sitting between them. This CDR3 comprises 14 residues. The germline V gene has CDR1 SGHRS and CDR2 YFSETQ. The CDR3 spells CASSGGGSNYGYTF. The CDR3 nucleotides read TGCGCCAGCAGCGGGGGAGGGAGCAACTATGGCTACACCTTC.

The sample holds many counts of this clonotype. The chain is built from TRBV27 and TRBJ2-5; 7 bases fit TRBD1. This CDR3 is built from 13 residues. Trimming cost V 5 bases and J 5 bases; bases outside gene matches: 5. In germline, CDR1 is MNHEY, CDR2 SMNVEV (reference sequence). CDR3: CASSVTGIETQYF. CDR3 nucleotides: TGTGCCAGCAGTGTGACAGGGATCGAGACCCAGTACTTC.